This T cell receptor beta chain was identified during a study of cytomegalovirus exposure and HLA in healthy donors. PCR primers comprised 60 Vbeta and 13 Jbeta primers. The repertoire was sequenced with immunoSEQ multiplex PCR; TCRdb's copy has only in-frame clones and lacks some. This table has tens of thousands of clones, approximately 80% appearing once. V lost 3 bases and J lost 4; bases outside the gene matches: 9. The germline V gene has CDR1 LNHDA and CDR2 SQIVND (reference sequence). There are 15 residues in the CDR3. Material: PBMCs. The rearrangement uses TRBV19 and TRBJ2-7; 7 nucleotides line up with TRBD2. The source is a woman in her forties in good health and CMV-seronegative. The CDR3: CASSILAGAQYEQYF. CDR3 DNA sequence: TGTGCCAGTAGTATTCTCGCGGGAGCGCAGTACGAGCAGTACTTC.